One and the same sample provided the 10 T cell receptor beta chains below, sequenced in a study of OX40 agonist ivuxolimab in advanced cancers. Assay: immunoSEQ multiplex PCR; the TCRdb copy retains only in-frame clones and omits some. The sample carries around 150,000 clones, 85% to 95% recorded once. Sample: CD4+ or CD8+ T cells sorted from blood, taken in a trial of the OX40 agonist ivuxolimab. These receptors were collected from an adult with an advanced solid tumor such as melanoma, head and neck, liver or kidney cancer.

V gene TRBV4-1 combines with J gene TRBJ2-2; tentatively, D is TRBD2 (5 bases). The V end was cut by 3 bases, the J end by 4 bases, with 15 bases between. The CDR3 runs 16 residues. Per the germline V gene, CDR1 is MGHRA and CDR2 is YSYEKL. As DNA, the CDR3 is TGCGCCAGCAGCCAGGATCTGGACTTCCCCACCGGGGAGCTGTTTTTT. This sequence encodes CASSQDLDFPTGELFF.

The table lists this clone with a few counts. The rearrangement links TRBV10-3 to TRBJ1-2; 10 bases line up with TRBD1. The J segment lost 4 bases and the V segment lost 2 bases, leaving 4 bases of the junction unmatched. Germline values: CDR1 ENHRY, CDR2 SYGVKD. The CDR3 runs to 15 residues. The CDR3: CAISEGDRGPYGYTF. Written as DNA, the CDR3 is TGTGCCATCAGTGAGGGGGACAGGGGACCCTATGGCTACACCTTC.

Concerning this clone: Other nucleotide sequences in the sample specify the same CDR3. The CDR3 loop is CASSYSRSNQPQHF. DNA for the CDR3: TGTGCCAGCAGTTACTCGAGGAGCAATCAGCCCCAGCATTTT. The rearrangement uses TRBV6-5 and TRBJ1-5; D not resolved. Germline V gives CDR1 MNHEY, CDR2 SVGAGI. The CDR3 sequence is 14 residues long. Trimming took 0 bases from V and 1 from J, leaving 4 bases between them.

This clone was recorded once. The sample has other DNA sequences that encode this CDR3 too. The rearrangement joins TRBV5-1 to TRBJ1-3; no clear D. The germline V gene encodes CDR1 SGHRS and CDR2 YFSETQ. Trimming shortened V by 2 bases and J by 3 bases, and 3 bases separated the two germline ends. The CDR3 spans 12 residues. The CDR3 nucleotides are TGCGCCAGCAGCTTAGATGGAAACACCATATATTTT. The encoded protein is CASSLDGNTIYF.

The rearrangement uses TRBV18 and TRBJ2-7, with D perhaps being TRBD1 or TRBD2 (5 bases each). The length of the CDR3 is 14 residues. Germline V CDR1 and CDR2: KGHSH, LQKENI. V was clipped by 0 bases and J by 4 bases, with 10 bases between them. As DNA, the CDR3 is TGTGCCAGCTCACCACCAGTAGGGACGTACGAGCAGTACTTC. Translated: CASSPPVGTYEQYF.

V usage is TRBV7-9 and J usage is TRBJ1-2; D not resolved. V lost 3 bases to trimming and J lost 4 bases, with 12 bases between them. There are 14 residues in the CDR3. The germline CDR1 and CDR2 sequences are SEHNR and FQNEAQ (reference sequence). This chain's CDR3 is CASSLDRGIYGYTF. CDR3 bases: TGTGCCAGCAGCTTGGATCGGGGTATCTATGGCTACACCTTC. The whole variable domain, filled in from reference TRBV7-9 and TRBJ1-2, reads DTGVSQNPRHKITKRGQNVTFRCDPISEHNRLYWYRQTLGQGPEFLTYFQNEAQLEKSRLLSDRFSAERPKGSFSTLEIQRTEQGDSAMYLCASSLDRGIYGYTFGSGTRLTVV.

The CDR3 DNA is TGTGCCAGCAGCCTGGGACAGGGGGAACAGCCCCAGCATTTT. Translating it yields CASSLGQGEQPQHF. The V call is TRBV7-9, the J call TRBJ1-5, with 11 bases fitting TRBD1. CDR1 is SEHNR and CDR2 is FQNEAQ in the germline V gene (reference sequence). After removal of 5 bases from V and 7 bases from J, the junction contained 4 bases not matched to a gene. This CDR3 is built from 14 residues.

The chain joins TRBV7-8 to TRBJ2-7; no firm D call. Trimming left V 0 bases short and J 4 bases short, with 13 bases between. This CDR3 is built from 15 residues. Germline CDR1 and CDR2: SGHVS and FQNEAQ. The CDR3 region is CASSLAGLAWYEQYF. The CDR3 bases are TGTGCCAGCAGCTTAGCTGGGTTAGCTTGGTACGAGCAGTACTTC.

This clone was counted once. The V gene is TRBV30, the J gene TRBJ2-3; D unclear. The CDR3 totals 11 residues. Trimming shortened V by 2 bases and J by 4 bases, and 4 bases separated the two germline ends. Germline V gene sequence: CDR1 GTSNPN, CDR2 SVGIG (reference sequence). CDR3: CAWSIADTQYF. Here the CDR3 DNA reads TGTGCCTGGAGTATTGCAGATACGCAGTATTTT.

This clone was seen only once. The gene calls are TRBV18 and TRBJ2-7; 11 bases match TRBD1. The CDR3 has 15 residues. The J segment lost 4 bases and the V segment lost 3 bases, leaving 5 bases of the junction unmatched. Germline CDR1 and CDR2: KGHSH and LQKENI. CDR3 residues: CASSPRTGGVYEQYF. The DNA of the CDR3 is TGTGCCAGCTCACCGAGGACAGGGGGCGTGTACGAGCAGTACTTC.